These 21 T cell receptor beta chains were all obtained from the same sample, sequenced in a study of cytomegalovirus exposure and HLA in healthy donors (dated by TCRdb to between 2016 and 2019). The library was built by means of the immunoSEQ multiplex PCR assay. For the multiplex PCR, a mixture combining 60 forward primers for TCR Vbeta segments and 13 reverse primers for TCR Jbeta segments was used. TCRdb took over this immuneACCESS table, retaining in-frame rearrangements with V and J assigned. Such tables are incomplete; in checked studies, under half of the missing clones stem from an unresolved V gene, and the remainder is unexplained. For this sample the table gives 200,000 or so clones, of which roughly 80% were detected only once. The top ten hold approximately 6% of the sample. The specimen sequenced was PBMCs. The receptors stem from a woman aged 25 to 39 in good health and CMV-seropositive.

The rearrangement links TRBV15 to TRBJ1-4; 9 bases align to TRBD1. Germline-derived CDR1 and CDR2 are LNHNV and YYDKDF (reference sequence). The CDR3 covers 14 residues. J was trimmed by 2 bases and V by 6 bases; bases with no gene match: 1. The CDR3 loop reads CATRGTGTNEKLFF. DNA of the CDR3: TGTGCCACCAGGGGGACAGGGACTAATGAAAAACTGTTTTTT.

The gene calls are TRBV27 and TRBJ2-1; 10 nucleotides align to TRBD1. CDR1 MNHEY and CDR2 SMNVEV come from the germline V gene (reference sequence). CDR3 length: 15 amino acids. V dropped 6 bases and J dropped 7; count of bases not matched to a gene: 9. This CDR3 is CASSATGGAWNEQFF. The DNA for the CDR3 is TGTGCCAGCAGCGCGACAGGGGGCGCGTGGAATGAGCAGTTCTTC.

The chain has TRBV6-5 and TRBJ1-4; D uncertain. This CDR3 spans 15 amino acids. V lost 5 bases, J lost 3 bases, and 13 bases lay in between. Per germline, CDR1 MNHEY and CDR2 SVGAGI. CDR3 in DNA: TGTGCCAGCAGTCCTCCGGGTATGGCTAATGAAAAACTGTTTTTT. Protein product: CASSPPGMANEKLFF.

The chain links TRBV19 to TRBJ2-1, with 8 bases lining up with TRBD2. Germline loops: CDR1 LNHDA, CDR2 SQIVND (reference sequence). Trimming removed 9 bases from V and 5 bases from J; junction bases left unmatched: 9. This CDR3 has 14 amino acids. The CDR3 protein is CASSQREYHNEQFF. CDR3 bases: TGTGCCAGCAGCCAGCGGGAGTATCACAATGAGCAGTTCTTC.

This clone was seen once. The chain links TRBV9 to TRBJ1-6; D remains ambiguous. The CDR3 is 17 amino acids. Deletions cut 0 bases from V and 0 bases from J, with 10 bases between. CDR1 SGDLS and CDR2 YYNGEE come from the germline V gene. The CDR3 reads CASSVELGSSYNSPLHF. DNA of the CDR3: TGTGCCAGCAGCGTAGAGCTAGGGAGCTCCTATAATTCACCCCTCCACTTT.

CDR3 nucleotides: TGTGCCACCAGCAGAGGGACAGGGGCGTCGGATGGCTACACCTTC. Translating gives CATSRGTGASDGYTF. This chain uses TRBV15 with TRBJ1-2, with 9 bases identical to TRBD1. After removal of 1 base from V and 6 bases from J, the junction contained 6 bases not matched to a gene. This CDR3 comprises 15 residues. Germline V gives CDR1 LNHNV, CDR2 YYDKDF (reference sequence).

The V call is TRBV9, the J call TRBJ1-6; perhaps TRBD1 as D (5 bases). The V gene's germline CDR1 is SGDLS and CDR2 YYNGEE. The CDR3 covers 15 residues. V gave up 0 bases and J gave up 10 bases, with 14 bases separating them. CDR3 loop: CASSVALSRESPLHF. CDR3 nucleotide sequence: TGTGCCAGCAGCGTAGCTTTGTCCAGGGAATCACCCCTCCACTTT.

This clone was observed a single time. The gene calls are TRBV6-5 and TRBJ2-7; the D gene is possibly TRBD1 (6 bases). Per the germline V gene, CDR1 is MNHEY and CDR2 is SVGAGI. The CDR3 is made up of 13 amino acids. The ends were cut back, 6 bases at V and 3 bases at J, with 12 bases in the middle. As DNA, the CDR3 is TGTGCCAGCAGCAGGGGTGACTACTACGAGCAGTACTTC. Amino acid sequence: CASSRGDYYEQYF.

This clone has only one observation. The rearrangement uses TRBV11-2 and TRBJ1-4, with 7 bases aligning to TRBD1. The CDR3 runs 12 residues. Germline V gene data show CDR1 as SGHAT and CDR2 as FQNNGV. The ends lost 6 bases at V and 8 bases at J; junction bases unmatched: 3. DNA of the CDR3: TGTGCCAGCAGTGGACAGGTAGAAAAACTGTTTTTT. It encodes CASSGQVEKLFF.

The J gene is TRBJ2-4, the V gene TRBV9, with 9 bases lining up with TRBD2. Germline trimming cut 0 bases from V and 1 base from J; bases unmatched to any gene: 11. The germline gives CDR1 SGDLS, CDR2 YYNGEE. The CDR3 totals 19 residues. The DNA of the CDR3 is TGTGCCAGCAGCGTAGATGGCGGGAGGGCAGGAGGCGCCAAAAACATTCAGTACTTC. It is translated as CASSVDGGRAGGAKNIQYF.

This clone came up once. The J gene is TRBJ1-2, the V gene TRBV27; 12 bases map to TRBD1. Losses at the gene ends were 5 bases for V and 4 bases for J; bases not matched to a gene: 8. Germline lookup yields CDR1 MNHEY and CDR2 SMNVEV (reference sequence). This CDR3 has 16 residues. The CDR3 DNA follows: TGTGCCAGCAGTACTTCCGGGACAGGGGGCATCTATGGCTACACCTTC. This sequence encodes CASSTSGTGGIYGYTF.

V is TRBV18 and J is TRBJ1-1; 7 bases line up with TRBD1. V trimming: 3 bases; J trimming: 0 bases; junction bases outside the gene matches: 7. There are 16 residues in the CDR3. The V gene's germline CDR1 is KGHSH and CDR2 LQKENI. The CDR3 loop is CASSPPGQRLNTEAFF. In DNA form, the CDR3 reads TGTGCCAGCTCACCCCCGGGACAGCGTCTGAACACTGAAGCTTTCTTT. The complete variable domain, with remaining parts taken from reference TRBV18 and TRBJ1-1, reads NAGVMQNPRHLVRRRGQEARLRCSPMKGHSHVYWYRQLPEEGLKFMVYLQKENIIDESGMPKERFSAEFPKEGPSILRIQQVVRGDSAAYFCASSPPGQRLNTEAFFGQGTRLTVV.

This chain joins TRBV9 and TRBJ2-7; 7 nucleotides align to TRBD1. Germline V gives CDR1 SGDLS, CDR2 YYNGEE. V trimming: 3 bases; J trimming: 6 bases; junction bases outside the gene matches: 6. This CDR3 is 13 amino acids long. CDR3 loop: CASSGTGEGEQYF. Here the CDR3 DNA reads TGTGCCAGCAGCGGAACAGGGGAAGGCGAGCAGTACTTC.

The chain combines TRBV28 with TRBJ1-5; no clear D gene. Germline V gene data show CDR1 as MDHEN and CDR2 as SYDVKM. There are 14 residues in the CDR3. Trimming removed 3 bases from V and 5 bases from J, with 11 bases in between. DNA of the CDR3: TGTGCCAGCAGTTTCGGTCGAGGGTATCAGCCCCAGCATTTT. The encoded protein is CASSFGRGYQPQHF.

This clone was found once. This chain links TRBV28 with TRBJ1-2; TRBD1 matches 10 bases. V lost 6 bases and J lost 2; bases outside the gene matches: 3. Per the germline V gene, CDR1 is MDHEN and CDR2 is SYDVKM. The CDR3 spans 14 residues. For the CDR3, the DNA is TGTGCCAGCAGCCGGACAGGGGGGAACTATGGCTACACCTTC. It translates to CASSRTGGNYGYTF.

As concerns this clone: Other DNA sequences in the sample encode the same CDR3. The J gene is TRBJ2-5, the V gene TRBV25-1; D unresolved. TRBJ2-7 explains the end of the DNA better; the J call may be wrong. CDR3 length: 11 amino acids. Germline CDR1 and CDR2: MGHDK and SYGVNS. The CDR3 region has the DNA TGTGCCAGCAGTGAATACTACGAGCAGTACTTC. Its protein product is CASSEYYEQYF.

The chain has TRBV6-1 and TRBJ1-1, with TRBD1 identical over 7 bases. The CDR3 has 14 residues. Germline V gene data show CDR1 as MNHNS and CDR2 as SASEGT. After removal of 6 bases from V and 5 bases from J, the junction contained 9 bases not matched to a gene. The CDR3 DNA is TGTGCCAGCAGCCACGTACAGGGGTTGACTGAAGCTTTCTTT. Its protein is CASSHVQGLTEAFF.

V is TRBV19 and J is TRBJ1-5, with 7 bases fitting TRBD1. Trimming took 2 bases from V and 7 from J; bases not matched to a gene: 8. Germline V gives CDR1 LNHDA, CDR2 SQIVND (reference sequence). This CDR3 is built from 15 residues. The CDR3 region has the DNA TGTGCCAGTAGTATACCCGACAGGGTTGGCCAGCCCCAGCATTTT. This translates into CASSIPDRVGQPQHF.

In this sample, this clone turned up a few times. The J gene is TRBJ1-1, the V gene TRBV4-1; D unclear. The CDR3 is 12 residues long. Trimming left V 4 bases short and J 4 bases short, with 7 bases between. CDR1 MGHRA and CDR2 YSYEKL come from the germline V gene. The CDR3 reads CASSPSGTEAFF. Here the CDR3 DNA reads TGCGCCAGCAGCCCCTCGGGCACTGAAGCTTTCTTT.

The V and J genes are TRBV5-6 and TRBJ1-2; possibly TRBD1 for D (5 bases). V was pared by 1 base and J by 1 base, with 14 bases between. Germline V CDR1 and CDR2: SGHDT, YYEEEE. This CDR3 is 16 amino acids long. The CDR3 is CASSLKGATGNYGYTF. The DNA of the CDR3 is TGTGCCAGCAGCTTGAAAGGGGCAACGGGTAACTATGGCTACACCTTC.

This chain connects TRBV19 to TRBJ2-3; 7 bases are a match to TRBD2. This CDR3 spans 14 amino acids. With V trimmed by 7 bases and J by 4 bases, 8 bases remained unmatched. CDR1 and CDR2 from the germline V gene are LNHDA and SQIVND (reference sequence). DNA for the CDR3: TGTGCCAGTACGGCGGGAGAAGGAGCAGATACGCAGTATTTT. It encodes CASTAGEGADTQYF.